This T cell receptor (beta chain) appears in the sequencing data of a study of cytomegalovirus exposure and HLA in healthy donors. Both 60 Vbeta primers and 13 Jbeta primers went into the PCR. Produced via immunoSEQ multiplex PCR; TCRdb's table is partial and in-frame only. In the table there are roughly 160,000 clones, roughly 81% of which are singletons. This CDR3 is built from 13 residues. CDR1 is SQVTM, CDR2 ANQGSEA, per germline. The V end lost 6 bases, the J end lost 0 bases, and 9 bases lay between the germline ends. The material sequenced was PBMCs. This chain links TRBV29-1 with TRBJ2-4; D is possibly TRBD1 (5 bases). This sequence was found in a woman in her forties or fifties in good health and CMV-seronegative. CDR3 bases: TGCAGCGTATGGGGCTTAGCCAAAAACATTCAGTACTTC. Translated: CSVWGLAKNIQYF.